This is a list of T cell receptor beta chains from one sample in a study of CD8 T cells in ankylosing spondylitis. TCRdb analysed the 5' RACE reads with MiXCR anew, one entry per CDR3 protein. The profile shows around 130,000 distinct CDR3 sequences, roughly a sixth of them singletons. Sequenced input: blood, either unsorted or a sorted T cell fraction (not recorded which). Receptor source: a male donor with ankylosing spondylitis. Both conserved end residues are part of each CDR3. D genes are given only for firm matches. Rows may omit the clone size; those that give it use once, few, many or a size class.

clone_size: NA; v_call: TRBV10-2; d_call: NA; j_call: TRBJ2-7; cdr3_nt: TGCGCCAGCAGTGAGTCGGAGGGGAGCTCCTACGAGCAGTACTTC; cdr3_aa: CASSESEGSSYEQYF
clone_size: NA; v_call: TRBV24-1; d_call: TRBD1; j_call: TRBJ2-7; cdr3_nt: TGTGCCACCAGTGATTTGTGGACAGGGGCATGCTACGAGCAGTACTTC; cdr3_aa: CATSDLWTGACYEQYF
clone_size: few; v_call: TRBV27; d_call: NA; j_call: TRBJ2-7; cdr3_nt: TGTGCCAGCAGTTCGTCTAGCGTCTACGAGCAGTACTTC; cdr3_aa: CASSSSSVYEQYF
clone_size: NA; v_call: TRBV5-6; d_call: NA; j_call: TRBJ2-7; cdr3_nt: TGTGCCAGCAATCAAGGGAACGAGCAGTACTTC; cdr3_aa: CASNQGNEQYF
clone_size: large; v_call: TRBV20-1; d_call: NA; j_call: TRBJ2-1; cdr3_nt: TGCAGTGCTAGTCGGGACTCTTTTCATCCTGAGCAGTTCTTC; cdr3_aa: CSASRDSFHPEQFF
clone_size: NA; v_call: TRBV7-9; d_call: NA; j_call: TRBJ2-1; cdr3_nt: TGTGCCAGCAGCTTAGACCTGCTAGCGAGGGAGCATTTCTTC; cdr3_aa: CASSLDLLAREHFF
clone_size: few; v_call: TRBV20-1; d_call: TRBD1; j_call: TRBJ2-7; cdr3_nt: TGCAGTGCTAGAGATAAGCAGGGGGTTTTCGGTTTCGACGAGCAGTACTTC; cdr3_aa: CSARDKQGVFGFDEQYF
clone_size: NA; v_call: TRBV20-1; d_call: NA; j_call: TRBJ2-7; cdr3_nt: TGCAGTGCGACCGAAGGAGGCGAGCAGTACTTC; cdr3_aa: CSATEGGEQYF
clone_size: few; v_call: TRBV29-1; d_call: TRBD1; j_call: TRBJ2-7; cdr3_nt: TGCAGCGTAAGAGATCCCGGGACAGGGTCCTACGAGCAGTACTTC; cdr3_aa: CSVRDPGTGSYEQYF
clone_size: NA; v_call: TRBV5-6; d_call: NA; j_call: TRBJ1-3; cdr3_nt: TGTGCCAGCAGCCCTGGGGAGTCTGGAAACACCATATATTTT; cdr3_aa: CASSPGESGNTIYF
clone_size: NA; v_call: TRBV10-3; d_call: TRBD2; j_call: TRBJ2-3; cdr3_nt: TGTGCCATCAGGAAGACTAGCGGGAGTGCAGATACGCAGTATTTT; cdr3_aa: CAIRKTSGSADTQYF
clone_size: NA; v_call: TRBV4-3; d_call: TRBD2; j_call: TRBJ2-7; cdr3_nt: TGCGCCAGCAGCCAAGACGGACTAGCGGGAAGCTACGAGCAGTACTTC; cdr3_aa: CASSQDGLAGSYEQYF
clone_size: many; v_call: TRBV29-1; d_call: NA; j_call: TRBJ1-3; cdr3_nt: TGCAGCGGTACCTTCAGTGGACCCTCTGGAAACACCATATATTTT; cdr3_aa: CSGTFSGPSGNTIYF
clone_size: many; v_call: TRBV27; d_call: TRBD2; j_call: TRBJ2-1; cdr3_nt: TGTGCCAGCAGACCGGGACTAGCGGTTTACAATGAGCAGTTCTTC; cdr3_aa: CASRPGLAVYNEQFF
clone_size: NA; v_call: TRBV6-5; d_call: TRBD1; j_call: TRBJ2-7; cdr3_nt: TGTGCCAGCAGTTACCTTGGACAGGGCCACGAGCAGTACTTC; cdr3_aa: CASSYLGQGHEQYF
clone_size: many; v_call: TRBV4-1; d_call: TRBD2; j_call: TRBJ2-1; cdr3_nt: TGCGCCAGCAGCCAAGACCTAGCGGGGGGAGCCAATGAGCAGTTCTTC; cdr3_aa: CASSQDLAGGANEQFF
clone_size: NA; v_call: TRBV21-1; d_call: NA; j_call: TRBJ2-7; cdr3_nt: TGTGCCAGCAGCACATGGGTGGGGGGGTACTCCTACGAGCAGTACTTC; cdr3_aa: CASSTWVGGYSYEQYF
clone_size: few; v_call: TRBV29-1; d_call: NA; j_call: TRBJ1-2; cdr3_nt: TGCAGCGTTGATCCGGACTTTAGTACTATGGAGGGCTACACCTTC; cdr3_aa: CSVDPDFSTMEGYTF
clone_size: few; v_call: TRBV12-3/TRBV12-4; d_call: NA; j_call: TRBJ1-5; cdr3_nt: TGTGCCAGCAGACTGAGAAGGTTTAGCAATCAGCCCCAGCATTTT; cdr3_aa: CASRLRRFSNQPQHF
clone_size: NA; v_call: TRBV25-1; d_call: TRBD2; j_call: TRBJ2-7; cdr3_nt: TGTGCCAGCAGTGGGACTAGCGGGAGATACGAGCAGTACTTC; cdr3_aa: CASSGTSGRYEQYF
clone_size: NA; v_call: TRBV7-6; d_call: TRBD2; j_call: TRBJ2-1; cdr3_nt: TGTGCCAGCAGCTTAATGACTAGCGGGGACCGTTACAATGAGCAGTTCTTC; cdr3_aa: CASSLMTSGDRYNEQFF
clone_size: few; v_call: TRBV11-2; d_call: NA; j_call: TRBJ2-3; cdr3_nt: TGTGCCAGCAGCTTAGTGGAACTTTTCACAGATACGCAGTATTTT; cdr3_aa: CASSLVELFTDTQYF
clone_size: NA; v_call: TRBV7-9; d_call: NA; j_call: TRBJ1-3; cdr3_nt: TGTGCCAGCCATGGCGTACCTTCTGGAAACACCATATATTTT; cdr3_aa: CASHGVPSGNTIYF
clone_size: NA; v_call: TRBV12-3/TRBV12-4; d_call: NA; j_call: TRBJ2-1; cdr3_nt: TGTGCCAGCCACGGGGAGGAGGGGGAGCAGTTCTTC; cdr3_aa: CASHGEEGEQFF
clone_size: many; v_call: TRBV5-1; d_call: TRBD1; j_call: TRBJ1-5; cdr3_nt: TGCGCCAGCAGCTTGGGGACAGGCCTTCAGCCCCAGCATTTT; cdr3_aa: CASSLGTGLQPQHF
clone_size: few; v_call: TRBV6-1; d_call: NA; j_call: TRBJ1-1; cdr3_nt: TGTGCCAGCATCTTAGTTGGGGGTGGGAACACTGAAGCTTTCTTT; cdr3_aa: CASILVGGGNTEAFF
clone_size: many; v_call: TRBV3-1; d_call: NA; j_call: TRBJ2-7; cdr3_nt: TGTGCCAGCAGCCTACGGGACCTCCCCCACGAGCAGTACTTC; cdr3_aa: CASSLRDLPHEQYF
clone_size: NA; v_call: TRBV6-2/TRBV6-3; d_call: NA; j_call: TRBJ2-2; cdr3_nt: TGTGCCAGCACCTTTACCGGGGGGCCCGGGGAGCTGTTTTTT; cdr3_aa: CASTFTGGPGELFF
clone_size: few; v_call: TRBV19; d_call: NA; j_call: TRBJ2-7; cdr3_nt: TGTGCCAGTACCCCCCGTGGGCAGGCAAGCTCCTACGAGCAGTACTTC; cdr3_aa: CASTPRGQASSYEQYF
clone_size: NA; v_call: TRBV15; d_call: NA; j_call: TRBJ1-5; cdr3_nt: TGTGCCACCAGCAGAGATGGCAGGGGTCCAGGGCAGCCCCAGCATTTT; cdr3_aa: CATSRDGRGPGQPQHF
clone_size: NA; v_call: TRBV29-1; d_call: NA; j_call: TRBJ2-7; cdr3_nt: TGCAGCGTTGAAGACAGTACGAAAAACTACGAGCAGTACTTC; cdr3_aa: CSVEDSTKNYEQYF
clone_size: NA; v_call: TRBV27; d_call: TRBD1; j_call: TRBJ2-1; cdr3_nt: TGTGCCAGCAGTTTGAGGGGGCGCGAGCAGTTCTTC; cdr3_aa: CASSLRGREQFF
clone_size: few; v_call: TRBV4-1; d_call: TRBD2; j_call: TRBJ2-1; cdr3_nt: TGCGCCAGCAGCCAAGATTCGGGACTAGTTTTAAATGAGCAGTTCTTC; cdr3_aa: CASSQDSGLVLNEQFF
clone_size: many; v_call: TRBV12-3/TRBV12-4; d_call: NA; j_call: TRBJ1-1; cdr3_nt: TGTGCCAGCAGGCACACAGGGAACACTGAAGCTTTCTTT; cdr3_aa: CASRHTGNTEAFF